A single sample gave rise to the 10 T cell receptor beta chains below, sequenced in a study of response to subunit inactivated influenza vaccine. Via MiXCR, TCRdb re-called the RT-PCR reads, giving one row per CDR3 protein. The repertoire has 650,000 to 800,000 distinct CDR3 sequences, under 20% of them found once; the top ten carry roughly a tenth. Here the sequenced sample was PBMCs from blood, taken roughly 5 days after vaccination. The source of these receptors is a man aged 45-65 years who received an inactivated influenza vaccine.

This clonotype was counted only a few times. V and J are TRBV7-2 and TRBJ2-2, with 9 nucleotides matching TRBD2. The CDR3 contains 16 residues. Trimming removed 0 bases from V and 4 bases from J; junction bases left unmatched: 3. Germline V gene sequence: CDR1 SGHTA, CDR2 FQGNSA. The CDR3 is CASSLAAGGTTGELFF. Written as DNA, the CDR3 is TGTGCCAGCAGCTTAGCGGCGGGGGGGACCACCGGGGAGCTGTTTTTT.

This clonotype was detected ten times or more. The CDR3 DNA follows: TGTGCCAGCAGTTTCTTAGGTTATGGCTACACCTTC. Translating it yields CASSFLGYGYTF. This sequence joins TRBV28 and TRBJ1-2; no clear D gene. The germline V gene encodes CDR1 MDHEN and CDR2 SYDVKM. Trimming shortened V by 3 bases and J by 5 bases, and 7 bases separated the two germline ends. The CDR3 runs 12 residues.

This clonotype was seen more than once but under ten times. The rearrangement joins TRBV7-2 to TRBJ1-3; unclear D gene. From germline, CDR1 is SGHTA and CDR2 FQGNSA. This CDR3 comprises 13 residues. V was pared by 5 bases and J by 4 bases, with 9 bases between. CDR3 protein: CASSPGIGNTIYF. The CDR3, as DNA: TGTGCCAGCAGCCCGGGGATCGGAAACACCATATATTTT.

This clonotype was observed a few times. This chain uses TRBV7-9 with TRBJ1-6; perhaps TRBD1 as D (5 bases). Trimming took off 1 base at V and 6 bases at J, with 10 bases between the two ends. The CDR3 extends over 15 amino acids. Germline CDR1 reads SEHNR; CDR2 reads FQNEAQ (reference sequence). In nucleotides, the CDR3 is TGTGCCAGCAGCTTAGGGCGACAGATTAATTCACCCCTCCACTTT. Protein product: CASSLGRQINSPLHF.

There are a few counts of this clonotype. This chain uses TRBV7-2 with TRBJ2-1, with D possibly TRBD2 on 6 matching bases. Germline lookup yields CDR1 SGHTA and CDR2 FQGNSA. V lost 6 bases, J lost 4 bases, and 10 bases lay in between. The CDR3 totals 13 residues. CDR3 sequence: CASRKGLYNEQFF. For the CDR3, the DNA is TGTGCCAGCAGAAAAGGACTATACAATGAGCAGTTCTTC.

The rearrangement links TRBV7-6 to TRBJ2-3; 10 nucleotides line up with TRBD2. After removal of 4 bases from V and 1 base from J, the junction contained 5 bases not matched to a gene. Looked up from germline, CDR1 is SGHVS and CDR2 is FNYEAQ. The CDR3 spans 16 residues. The CDR3 sequence: CASSYQGLAGTDTQYF. The CDR3 DNA is TGTGCCAGCAGCTACCAAGGACTAGCGGGCACAGATACGCAGTATTTT.

In its sample, this clonotype was seen a few times. CDR3 loop: CASSTGQAVVSPLHF. The CDR3 bases are TGTGCCAGCAGCACCGGACAGGCCGTGGTTTCACCCCTCCACTTT. The chain carries TRBV3-1 and TRBJ1-6; TRBD1 agrees at 7 bases. Per germline, CDR1 LGHDT and CDR2 YNNKEL (reference sequence). Trimming removed 5 bases from V and 9 bases from J; junction bases left unmatched: 10. The CDR3 runs 15 residues.

The gene calls are TRBV7-2 and TRBJ1-2; D ambiguous. This CDR3 region has 14 residues. Between the trimmed V and J ends, which lost 2 bases and 2 bases, there was a span of 9 bases. In germline, CDR1 is SGHTA, CDR2 FQGNSA. CDR3 sequence reads: CASSLPQANYGYTF. DNA for the CDR3: TGTGCCAGCAGCTTACCCCAGGCAAACTATGGCTACACCTTC. The variable domain in full, with the rest retrieved from reference TRBV7-2 and TRBJ1-2, is GAGVSQSPSNKVTEKGKDVELRCDPISGHTALYWYRQSLGQGLEFLIYFQGNSAPDKSGLPSDRFSAERTGGSVSTLTIQRTQQEDSAVYLCASSLPQANYGYTFGSGTRLTVV.

This clonotype is a singleton in its sample. This chain links TRBV20-1 with TRBJ2-1; tentatively, D is TRBD1 (6 bases). Germline CDR1 is DFQATT and CDR2 is SNEGSKA (reference sequence). This CDR3 comprises 13 residues. V lost 6 bases and J 6 bases, leaving 15 bases between the germline ends. CDR3 loop: CSAIGQISNEQFF. The CDR3 region has the DNA TGCAGTGCCATCGGACAGATATCCAATGAGCAGTTCTTC.

The chain combines TRBV6-2 or TRBV6-3 with TRBJ2-7; no reliable D call. The CDR3 has 14 residues. Per the germline V gene, CDR1 is MNHEY and CDR2 is SVGEGT. The V gene lost 0 bases and the J gene lost 2 bases, with 8 bases spanning the gap. The CDR3 nucleotides read TGTGCCAGCAGTTACTCTGCGGTGACCTACGAGCAGTACTTC. It encodes CASSYSAVTYEQYF.